The clone carrying this T cell receptor beta chain was seen a handful of times. The sample originates from a study of blood T cells in healthy people across ages. Germline V gives CDR1 DFQATT, CDR2 SNEGSKA (reference sequence). The length of the CDR3 is 14 residues. V lost 3 bases and J lost 2, with 12 bases in between. It was with a sample-barcoded 5' primer and a J-beta primer mix that a second PCR of roughly 7 to 12 cycles was run. MiXCR was run by TCRdb on the 5' RACE reads, yielding one entry per CDR3 protein. The table includes fewer than 2,000,000 distinct CDR3 sequences, about 35% detected once.

Sequencing was done on a sample of blood. This clonotype originated in a woman aged 25 to 39 in good health. V and J are TRBV20-1 and TRBJ2-3; D might be TRBD1 or TRBD2, each matching 7 bases. Here the CDR3 DNA reads TGCAGTGCTAGGGGAGGGGGCAACACAGATACGCAGTATTTT. Translating it yields CSARGGGNTDTQYF.